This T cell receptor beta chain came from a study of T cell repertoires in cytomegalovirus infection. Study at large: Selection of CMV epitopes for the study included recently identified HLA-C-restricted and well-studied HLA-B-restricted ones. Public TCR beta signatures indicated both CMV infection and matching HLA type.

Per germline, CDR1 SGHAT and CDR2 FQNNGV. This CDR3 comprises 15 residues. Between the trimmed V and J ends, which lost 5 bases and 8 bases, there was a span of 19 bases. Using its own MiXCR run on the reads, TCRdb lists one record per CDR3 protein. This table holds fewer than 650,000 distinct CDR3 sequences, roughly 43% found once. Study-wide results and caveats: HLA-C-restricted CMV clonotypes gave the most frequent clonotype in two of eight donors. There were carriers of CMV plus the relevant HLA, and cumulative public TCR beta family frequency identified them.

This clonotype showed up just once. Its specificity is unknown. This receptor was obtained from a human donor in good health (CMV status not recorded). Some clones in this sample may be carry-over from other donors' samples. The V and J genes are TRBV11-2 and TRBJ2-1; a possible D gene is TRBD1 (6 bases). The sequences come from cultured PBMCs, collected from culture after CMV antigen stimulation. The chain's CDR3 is CASSGMTGGWDEQFF. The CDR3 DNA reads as TGTGCCAGCAGCGGGATGACAGGAGGTTGGGATGAGCAGTTCTTC.